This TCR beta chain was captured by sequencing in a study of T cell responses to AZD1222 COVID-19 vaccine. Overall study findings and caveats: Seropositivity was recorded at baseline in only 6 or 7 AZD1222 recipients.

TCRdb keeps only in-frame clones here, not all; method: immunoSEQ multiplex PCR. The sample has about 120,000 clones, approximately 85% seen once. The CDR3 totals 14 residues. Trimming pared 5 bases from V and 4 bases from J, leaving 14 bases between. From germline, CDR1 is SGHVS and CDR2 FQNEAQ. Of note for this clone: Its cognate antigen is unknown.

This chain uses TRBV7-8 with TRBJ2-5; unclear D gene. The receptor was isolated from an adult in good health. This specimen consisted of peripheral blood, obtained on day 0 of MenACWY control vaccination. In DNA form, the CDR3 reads TGTGCCAGCAGCCCATGGATTAGCAGAGAGACCCAGTACTTC. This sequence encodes CASSPWISRETQYF.